The 8 T cell receptor beta chains below come from one sample, sequenced in a study of tumor-infiltrating lymphocytes in primary liver carcinoma. The authors took blood RNA from unsorted whole blood and also extracted germline DNA. Making TCR beta cDNA involved around 500 ng total RNA and a constant-region primer. Three nested multiplex PCR rounds of slightly modified ARM-PCR generated TCR beta libraries. Investigators reported that the first two PCR rounds, at 10 cycles each, used TRBV1-TRBV30 forward primers with a C-beta reverse primer. TCRdb reprocessed the multiplex PCR reads with MiXCR, giving one entry per CDR3 protein. The profile shows more than 150,000 distinct CDR3 sequences, about 60% of them singletons. Sequencing was done on a sample of peripheral blood. These receptors were collected from a man aged 35 to 55 with primary liver carcinoma and hepatitis B virus infection.

The rearrangement joins TRBV6-5 to TRBJ1-1; 8 bases are a match to TRBD1. V shed 10 bases and J 1 base; nucleotides not matched to a gene: 8. Germline assignment: CDR1 MNHEY and CDR2 SVGAGI. The CDR3 has 14 residues. CDR3 in DNA: TGTGCCACCCAGAGGACAGGGAAGAACACTGAAGCTTTCTTT. Its protein is CATQRTGKNTEAFF.

V is TRBV6-5 and J is TRBJ2-7; D is perhaps TRBD1 (6 bases). CDR3 length equals 14 residues. Germline V gene lookup returns CDR1 MNHEY and CDR2 SVGAGI. Trimming stripped 11 bases from V and 0 bases from J, with 17 bases between. The CDR3 loop is CAGTSTGSSYEQYF. The CDR3 nucleotides are TGTGCCGGCACCTCGACAGGATCCTCCTACGAGCAGTACTTC.

This chain uses TRBV10-3 with TRBJ1-2; D might be TRBD1 (5 bases). The CDR3 length is 16 residues. Trimming cost V 0 bases and J 6 bases, with 17 bases left between them. CDR1 and CDR2 from the germline V gene are ENHRY and SYGVKD. CDR3 loop: CAISESSLSREDGYTF. The CDR3, as DNA: TGTGCCATCAGTGAGTCCAGCCTGAGCAGGGAAGATGGCTACACCTTC.

This clonotype has just a few counts. CDR3 sequence reads: CASSYSNGLHGYTF. The CDR3, as DNA: TGTGCCAGCAGTTACTCGAACGGGTTGCATGGCTACACCTTC. The V gene is TRBV6-2 or TRBV6-3, the J gene TRBJ1-2; D is unclear. The CDR3 totals 14 residues. Trimming stripped 0 bases from V and 6 bases from J, with 11 bases between. Germline V gives CDR1 MNHEY, CDR2 SVGEGT.

To note about this clonotype: Its ends do not fully match the called genes, so a read error is possible. The rearrangement links TRBV6-5 to TRBJ2-3; tentative D call: TRBD1 (5 bases). Germline V gene data show CDR1 as MNHEY and CDR2 as SVGAGI. This CDR3 comprises 14 residues. CDR3 in DNA: TGTGCCAGCAGTTATGGGGCAGGCACAGATATGCAGTATTTT. Its protein product is CASSYGAGTDMQYF.

Comments on this clonotype: A single base separates this from a much larger clone, so it may be a read error. The chain employs TRBV10-3 and TRBJ2-3; D is perhaps TRBD1 (6 bases). Trimming stripped 10 bases from V and 2 bases from J, with 19 bases between. CDR1 ENHRY and CDR2 SYGVKD come from the germline V gene. The CDR3 contains 15 residues. Written as DNA, the CDR3 is TGTGCCACCAGCCCCAGGGGTACCCTCACAGATACGCAGTATTTT. Protein: CATSPRGTLTDTQYF.

This clonotype occurred once. At one of its ends the junction is not consistent with the germline gene, which may arise from a read error. J is TRBJ2-3 and V is TRBV12-5; 9 nucleotides match TRBD1. Germline V CDR1 and CDR2: LGHNT, FRNRAP. The CDR3 spans 16 residues. CDR3 nucleotides: TGTGCTAGTGGTTTTTTTTTGGACAGGGGCATAGATATGCAGTATTTT. Protein sequence: CASGFFLDRGIDMQYF.

The rearrangement uses TRBV7-8 and TRBJ1-1; D not resolved. Germline loops: CDR1 SGHVS, CDR2 FQNEAQ. V lost 5 bases and J 4 bases, leaving 11 bases between the germline ends. The CDR3 sequence is 13 residues long. The CDR3 DNA reads as TGTGCCAGCAGCGGTTGGGTTAGCACTGAAGCTTTCTTT. As protein: CASSGWVSTEAFF.